Each of the 25 T cell receptor beta chains below was sequenced from the same sample in a study of blood T cell repertoires in COVID-19. Method: immunoSEQ multiplex PCR; TCRdb's copy keeps in-frame clones and lacks some. The sample contains nearly 350,000 clones, around 83% of which appear only once. The sequencing input was peripheral blood. These receptors originate from a man between 25 and 39 years old with active or convalescent COVID-19.

The rearrangement uses TRBV30 and TRBJ2-7, with TRBD1 matching 7 bases. The CDR3 consists of 13 residues. The V segment lost 2 bases and the J segment 3 bases; nucleotides outside the gene matches: 4. Germline CDR1 and CDR2: GTSNPN and SVGIG (reference sequence). CDR3 protein: CAWSRGQLYEQYF. In DNA, the CDR3 is TGTGCCTGGAGTAGGGGACAGCTCTACGAGCAGTACTTC.

The CDR3 DNA reads TGTGCCAGCAGTTCCCCGGGACTAGCGGGAGTTTGGAAGACCCAGTACTTC. Protein product: CASSSPGLAGVWKTQYF. This chain connects TRBV28 to TRBJ2-5, with 14 positions matching TRBD2. CDR3 length equals 17 residues. Germline CDR1 MDHEN, CDR2 SYDVKM. Losses at the gene ends were 4 bases for V and 6 bases for J; bases not matched to a gene: 10.

This chain uses TRBV7-9 with TRBJ1-1; weak D call: TRBD1 (6 bases). The CDR3 runs 14 residues. Germline V gene sequence: CDR1 SEHNR, CDR2 FQNEAQ (reference sequence). Trimming removed 0 bases from V and 13 bases from J, with 18 bases in between. The CDR3: CASSLAAPGQFLFF. Here the CDR3 DNA reads TGTGCCAGCAGCTTAGCAGCGCCAGGACAGTTCCTTTTCTTT.

A note on this clone: The sample carries other DNA sequences with the same CDR3. This chain uses TRBV9 with TRBJ1-2; no reliable D call. Germline V gives CDR1 SGDLS, CDR2 YYNGEE. Between the trimmed V and J ends, which lost 0 bases and 2 bases, there was a span of 5 bases. The CDR3 loop spans 13 amino acids. The CDR3, as DNA: TGTGCCAGCAGCGTAGCAGGAAACTATGGCTACACCTTC. Translated: CASSVAGNYGYTF.

The DNA of the CDR3 is TGCGCCAGCAGCCGTGGACTAGCGGGGGGACGGACCAAAAACATTCAGTACTTC. Protein product: CASSRGLAGGRTKNIQYF. The rearrangement uses TRBV4-1 and TRBJ2-4; TRBD2 agrees at 14 bases. This CDR3 spans 18 amino acids. The trim removed 4 bases at V and 2 bases at J, leaving 7 bases unmatched. CDR1 and CDR2 (germline): MGHRA, YSYEKL.

The chain is built from TRBV5-1 and TRBJ2-3, with D perhaps TRBD2 (6 bases). This CDR3 is 16 amino acids long. In germline, CDR1 is SGHRS, CDR2 YFSETQ. Trimming stripped 6 bases from V and 0 bases from J, with 17 bases between. The DNA for the CDR3 is TGCGCCAGCACCCTGGGGGGTGACTCTAGCACAGATACGCAGTATTTT. Protein product: CASTLGGDSSTDTQYF.

The rearrangement uses TRBV7-3 and TRBJ2-3, with a possible D match to TRBD2 (6 bases). Germline V CDR1 and CDR2: SGHTA, FQGTGA. The ends were cut back, 5 bases at V and 2 bases at J, with 17 bases in the middle. This CDR3 region has 16 residues. CDR3 sequence reads: CASSDPGGTSTDTQYF. Here the CDR3 DNA reads TGTGCCAGCAGCGACCCCGGCGGGACCTCCACAGATACGCAGTATTTT.

This chain uses TRBV28 with TRBJ1-5; 8 bases agree with TRBD1. Germline CDR1 and CDR2: MDHEN and SYDVKM. This CDR3 spans 13 amino acids. The CDR3 loop reads CVVADRVHQPQHF. CDR3 DNA sequence: TGTGTAGTTGCGGACAGGGTTCATCAGCCCCAGCATTTT.

The chain uses TRBV25-1 and TRBJ1-2, with TRBD1 identical over 12 bases. Germline CDR1 is MGHDK and CDR2 is SYGVNS. The length of the CDR3 is 17 residues. Trimming took 4 bases from V and 7 from J; bases not matched to a gene: 13. DNA for the CDR3: TGTGCCAGCAGTGTAACCGGGACAGGGGGCGTTAGTGGTGGCTACACCTTC. Amino acids: CASSVTGTGGVSGGYTF.

The genes are TRBV18 and TRBJ1-6; 9 bases align to TRBD1. Germline V gene lookup returns CDR1 KGHSH and CDR2 LQKENI. There are 18 residues in the CDR3. Trimming removed 6 bases from V and 0 bases from J; junction bases left unmatched: 9. The DNA of the CDR3 is TGTGCCAGCTCGCGAGACGGACAGGGGAGCTCCTATAATTCACCCCTCCACTTT. It translates to CASSRDGQGSSYNSPLHF.

The V and J genes are TRBV27 and TRBJ1-1; weak D call: TRBD1 (5 bases). The CDR3 sequence is 14 residues long. Trimming removed 6 bases from V and 4 bases from J, with 15 bases in between. The germline CDR1 and CDR2 sequences are MNHEY and SMNVEV (reference sequence). CDR3: CASSLGVWGTEAFF. CDR3 nucleotide sequence: TGTGCCAGCAGCCTAGGGGTTTGGGGCACTGAAGCTTTCTTT.

V usage is TRBV3-1 (or the pseudogene TRBV3-2) and J usage is TRBJ2-5, with TRBD2 matching over 12 bases. Germline V gene data show CDR1 as LGHDT and CDR2 as YNNKEL (reference sequence). The length of the CDR3 is 19 residues. V lost 0 bases, J lost 2 bases, and 10 bases stayed unmatched. In nucleotides, the CDR3 is TGTGCCAGCAGCCAAGATTGGCTAGCGGGGGGGCCGGAACAAGAGACCCAGTACTTC. Protein sequence: CASSQDWLAGGPEQETQYF.

V and J are TRBV11-2 and TRBJ2-7, with unresolved D. V gave up 5 bases and J gave up 2 bases, with 4 bases separating them. Germline CDR1 and CDR2: SGHAT and FQNNGV. This CDR3 region has 11 residues. CDR3 sequence reads: CASSRTYEQYF. Written as DNA, the CDR3 is TGTGCCAGCAGCCGTACCTACGAGCAGTACTTC. The full variable domain, in which reference TRBV11-2 and TRBJ2-7 provide the parts outside the CDR3, is EAGVAQSPRYKIIEKRQSVAFWCNPISGHATLYWYQQILGQGPKLLIQFQNNGVVDDSQLPKDRFSAERLKGVDSTLKIQPAKLEDSAVYLCASSRTYEQYFGPGTRLTVT.

V is TRBV10-3 and J is TRBJ2-7; D is undetermined. The CDR3 is made up of 13 amino acids. The germline gives CDR1 ENHRY, CDR2 SYGVKD. V shed 3 bases and J shed 2 bases, with 8 bases lying between them. The CDR3, as DNA: TGTGCCATCAGTGACCGACACACCTACGAGCAGTACTTC. Its translation is CAISDRHTYEQYF.

This chain links TRBV19 with TRBJ2-7; 10 nucleotides match TRBD1. With 7 bases clipped from V and 4 bases from J, the junction kept 7 bases outside the gene matches. The CDR3 consists of 14 residues. The germline V gene has CDR1 LNHDA and CDR2 SQIVND (reference sequence). The CDR3: CASKPGTGAYEQYF. CDR3 coding DNA: TGTGCCAGTAAACCTGGGACAGGGGCTTACGAGCAGTACTTC.

The rearrangement joins TRBV10-3 to TRBJ2-5; maybe TRBD2 (5 bases). The CDR3 is 14 residues long. From germline, CDR1 is ENHRY and CDR2 SYGVKD. The V and J ends lost 2 bases and 4 bases respectively, with 11 bases between them. The CDR3: CAISERAGGETQYF. In nucleotides, the CDR3 is TGTGCCATCAGTGAGAGGGCAGGAGGAGAGACCCAGTACTTC.

This clone was seen repeatedly, ten times or more. In nucleotides, the CDR3 is TGTGCCAGCAGTTTATCTATCACTAGCGGGAGCCCAGATACGCAGTATTTT. Its protein is CASSLSITSGSPDTQYF. V gene TRBV27 combines with J gene TRBJ2-3, with 11 nucleotides matching TRBD2. The CDR3 runs 17 residues. Germline lookup yields CDR1 MNHEY and CDR2 SMNVEV (reference sequence). V shed 0 bases and J 4 bases; nucleotides not matched to a gene: 6.

This chain links TRBV7-8 with TRBJ2-7; the D gene is possibly TRBD2 (5 bases). CDR1 is SGHVS and CDR2 is FQNEAQ in the germline V gene. The germline V and J ends were trimmed by 3 bases and 0 bases, with 21 bases remaining between them. This CDR3 is built from 18 residues. The CDR3 spells CASSFAPLGLSSSYEQYF. CDR3 nucleotide sequence: TGTGCCAGCAGCTTTGCCCCGCTCGGACTCTCCAGCTCCTACGAGCAGTACTTC.

Here the CDR3 DNA reads TGCGCCAGCAGCCTAGCCCCAGAGACCCAGTACTTC. It yields the protein CASSLAPETQYF. The chain links TRBV5-1 to TRBJ2-5; TRBD2 might be the D (5 bases). V gave up 4 bases and J gave up 4 bases, with 8 bases separating them. Germline-derived CDR1 and CDR2 are SGHRS and YFSETQ. CDR3 length equals 12 residues.

The chain employs TRBV4-1 and TRBJ1-3; 7 bases agree with TRBD1. CDR1 is MGHRA and CDR2 is YSYEKL in the germline V gene. The V and J ends lost 1 base and 5 bases, in that order; junction bases with no gene match: 8. The CDR3 loop spans 16 amino acids. The CDR3 region has the DNA TGCGCCAGCAGCCAAGTTGTAGAGGGGGCAAGAAACACCATATATTTT. It translates to CASSQVVEGARNTIYF.

V usage is TRBV28 and J usage is TRBJ1-1; D possibly corresponds to TRBD1 (5 bases). There are 14 residues in the CDR3. The germline V and J ends were trimmed by 7 bases and 5 bases, with 17 bases remaining between them. CDR1 is MDHEN and CDR2 is SYDVKM in the germline V gene. CDR3 amino acids: CASKWGGRRTEAFF. Here the CDR3 DNA reads TGTGCCAGCAAATGGGGGGGACGGAGAACTGAAGCTTTCTTT.

This chain connects TRBV11-3 to TRBJ1-1; TRBD1 is a possible D gene (6 bases). The CDR3 extends over 15 amino acids. Germline V CDR1 and CDR2: SGHNT, YENEEA. Trimming stripped 4 bases from V and 0 bases from J, with 12 bases between. The DNA for the CDR3 is TGTGCCAGCAGCTACCCACAGGGATTGAACACTGAAGCTTTCTTT. It codes for CASSYPQGLNTEAFF.

This chain joins TRBV7-8 and TRBJ2-7; 11 nucleotides line up with TRBD1. The germline V gene has CDR1 SGHVS and CDR2 FQNEAQ. This CDR3 is built from 18 residues. J was trimmed by 1 base and V by 1 base; bases with no gene match: 9. The CDR3 DNA sequence: TGTGCCAGCAGCTTAGGGAGGACAGGGGGCGATGGGTCCTACGAGCAGTACTTC. Encoded protein: CASSLGRTGGDGSYEQYF.

Here the CDR3 reads CASSFLGTGELFF. CDR3 sequence (DNA): TGCGCCAGCAGCTTTCTCGGCACCGGGGAGCTGTTTTTT. V usage is TRBV5-1 and J usage is TRBJ2-2; D gene uncertain. Deletions cut 2 bases from V and 4 bases from J, with 6 bases between. The CDR3 runs to 13 residues. CDR1 SGHRS and CDR2 YFSETQ come from the germline V gene. The whole variable domain, filled in from reference TRBV5-1 and TRBJ2-2, reads KAGVTQTPRYLIKTRGQQVTLSCSPISGHRSVSWYQQTPGQGLQFLFEYFSETQRNKGNFPGRFSGRQFSNSRSEMNVSTLELGDSALYLCASSFLGTGELFFGEGSRLTVL.

This chain connects TRBV12-5 to TRBJ2-7, with 9 bases that match TRBD1. Germline CDR1 is LGHNT and CDR2 is FRNRAP. The CDR3 totals 13 residues. The ends lost 4 bases at V and 5 bases at J; junction bases unmatched: 3. DNA for the CDR3: TGTGCTAGTGGTTCCGGGGACAGGGACGAGCAGTACTTC. Translating it yields CASGSGDRDEQYF.